This T cell receptor beta chain was captured by sequencing in a study of T cell responses to AZD1222 COVID-19 vaccine (dated by TCRdb to the early 2020s). Context from the whole study: AZD1222 recipients given second doses at about 4 weeks or at about 12 weeks were pooled, since spike-specific TCR depth and breadth were not found to differ between the two schedules. TCR sequencing covered more than 230 trial participants: 200 to 220 given two doses of AZD1222 and 26 given two doses of MenACWY control vaccine. Trial participants were enrolled into age subgroups of 18-55, 56-69 and 70-plus years, which contained around 150, 28 and 57 TCR-sequenced participants, respectively. The research as a whole found: Vaccine-associated CD4 TCRs spanned the whole spike protein, with dominant responses in regions 160-218 and 743-854. A significant rise in spike-specific TCR breadth and depth was observed after two AZD1222 doses relative to day 0 and relative to MenACWY recipients. Epitopes outside the regions mutated in the B.1.351 and B.1.1.7 variants were reportedly recognized by nearly half of the unique spike-specific TCRs. No day 14 peak-response samples were available, so repertoires were characterized only after the peak T cell response. Participants were mostly white British and included more females than males, and it was suggested by the authors that clonal diversity may have been underestimated. The 56-69-year group was small, and its depth increase did not reach significance, likely because of low power. Conclusions about previously exposed vaccinees are limited, since just six AZD1222 recipients were seropositive for SARS-CoV-2 at baseline.

Trimming removed 6 bases from V and 6 bases from J, leaving 12 bases between the germline ends. CDR1 and CDR2 are drawn from the germline V gene (reference sequence): LNHDA, SQIVND. Inclusive of the bounding cysteine and phenylalanine, the CDR3 is 13 residues long. Of the read, only the CDR3 DNA is kept; its 39 bases are in frame from base 1. As concerns this clone: It lacks a known antigen. No base quality information exists; no much larger clone differs at one position.

The CDR3 regions of human TCRbeta chains were analyzed by immunosequencing. From the authors' description of their analysis: TCRs in the repertoires were compared against a reference library of SARS-CoV-2-specific TCRs that had been generated with the MIRA antigen-specificity platform. Breadth meant the fraction of unique TCRs that were SARS-CoV-2-associated, whereas depth meant the fraction of total T cells that were SARS-CoV-2-associated. Using the MIRA data, every spike-specific TCR was mapped to the spike region that the TCR reacted to and assigned to either a CD4 or a CD8 class. Log10-transformed breadth and depth values were compared by one-way ANOVA with Sidak's multiple comparisons tests. TCRdb mirrors the immuneACCESS table, restricted to in-frame sequences. Some clones are absent from its copies; in checked studies, under half trace to an unresolved V gene, and the reason for the others is unknown. The V and J calls and clone size come from that table; D and trimming were worked out from the DNA. Counted in this sample were about 150,000 clones; more than 85% of them appeared once. More than 1.4% of the sample is taken by the ten largest.

According to the study, the label for this sample's time point signals: baseline before first vaccination. Samples from vaccinated people were obtained from the UK trials COV001 and COV002, which included a single-blind randomized controlled phase 2/3 trial of AZD1222 (ChAdOx1 nCoV-19) in healthy adults. For TCRbeta chain sequencing, PBMC samples from trial participants were taken at day 0 and at day 28 after the second dose. This chain is built from TRBV19 and TRBJ2-1, with a tentative D gene TRBD1 over 6 matching bases. Sequenced here: peripheral blood, sampled on day 0 of AZD1222 vaccination. The sequence came from an adult in good health. The CDR3 reads as follows: CASSTTGFNEQFF. The nucleotide sequence reads as follows: TGTGCCAGTAGCACAACAGGGTTCAATGAGCAGTTCTTC.